These 11 T cell receptor beta chains were all obtained from the same sample, sequenced in a study of cytomegalovirus exposure and HLA in healthy donors. Use of 60 Vbeta and 13 Jbeta primers characterized the PCR. TCRdb's copy holds only in-frame clones and misses some; the assay was immunoSEQ multiplex PCR. The profile shows roughly 140,000 clones, roughly three quarters of them singletons. The sample consisted of PBMCs. The receptor source for this set is a woman aged 30 to 39 in good health and CMV-seronegative.

As for this clone: In the same sample, other DNA sequences code for this CDR3. The chain couples TRBV5-1 to TRBJ2-5; D unclear. The J call is doubtful: the DNA matches TRBJ2-7 better. Per germline, CDR1 SGHRS and CDR2 YFSETQ. The CDR3 extends over 12 amino acids. CDR3 DNA: TGCGCCAGCAGCCTAAACTTCTACGAGCAGTACTTC. Its translation: CASSLNFYEQYF.

In the case of this clone: Mismatch with germline at one junction end may stem from a read error. Other DNA sequences from this sample encode an identical CDR3 as well. The genes are TRBV2 and TRBJ2-2, with TRBD1 matching over 10 bases. This CDR3 has 17 residues. Germline loops: CDR1 SNHLY, CDR2 FYNNEI. Written as DNA, the CDR3 is TGTGCCAGCATACTGGGTCGACAGGGGGCGAACACCGGGGAGCTATTTTTT. As protein: CASILGRQGANTGELFF.

As to this clone: One junction end disagrees with the germline gene, perhaps due to a read error. The rearrangement links TRBV28 to TRBJ2-6; TRBD2 might be the D (6 bases). This CDR3 comprises 14 residues. CDR1 MDHEN and CDR2 SYDVKM come from the germline V gene. The CDR3, as DNA: TGTGCCAGCACTGCGGGATCTGCGGCCAACGTCCTGACTTTC. Translated: CASTAGSAANVLTF.

This chain connects TRBV18 to TRBJ1-2; 8 positions match TRBD1. This CDR3 contains 15 residues. The V gene end was trimmed by 8 bases and the J gene end by 0 bases; junction bases not matched to a gene: 8. Germline loops: CDR1 KGHSH, CDR2 LQKENI. CDR3 in amino acids: CASIRDRIANYGYTF. The DNA for the CDR3 is TGTGCCAGCATCCGGGACAGGATAGCTAACTATGGCTACACCTTC.

This clone has just a few counts. This chain connects TRBV13 to TRBJ1-2, with D uncertain. The germline V gene has CDR1 PRHDT and CDR2 FYEKMQ (reference sequence). V was clipped by 0 bases and J by 2 bases, with 7 bases between them. This CDR3 region has 14 residues. This CDR3 reads CASSLGTVNYGYTF. DNA for the CDR3: TGTGCCAGCAGCTTAGGTACGGTGAACTATGGCTACACCTTC.

V is TRBV5-1 and J is TRBJ2-2; 7 bases are shared with TRBD1. The CDR3 contains 15 residues. Germline V gene sequence: CDR1 SGHRS, CDR2 YFSETQ. V was clipped by 6 bases and J by 0 bases; unmatched bases: 5. CDR3 loop: CASKAGTANTGELFF. The CDR3, as DNA: TGCGCCAGCAAGGCCGGGACAGCGAACACCGGGGAGCTGTTTTTT.

The chain uses TRBV10-3 and TRBJ2-7; 10 bases line up with TRBD2. The germline gives CDR1 ENHRY, CDR2 SYGVKD. Losses at the gene ends were 2 bases for V and 0 bases for J; bases not matched to a gene: 4. The CDR3 is made up of 16 amino acids. The CDR3 loop is CAISEPSSGSSYEQYF. The CDR3 DNA is TGTGCCATCAGTGAGCCCTCTAGCGGGAGCTCCTACGAGCAGTACTTC.

This chain uses TRBV18 with TRBJ2-3, with 13 bases that match TRBD2. Unmatched junction bases numbered 5, after V lost 8 bases and J lost 6 bases. Germline CDR1 KGHSH, CDR2 LQKENI. The CDR3 runs 14 residues. CDR3 in DNA: TGTGCCAGCACCGGACTAGCGGGAGCGGATACGCAGTATTTT. This sequence encodes CASTGLAGADTQYF.

The rearrangement uses TRBV7-9 and TRBJ2-6, with a possible D match to TRBD2 (5 bases). The V gene's germline CDR1 is SEHNR and CDR2 FQNEAQ (reference sequence). Trimming left V 2 bases short and J 2 bases short, with 7 bases between. The CDR3 loop spans 15 amino acids. The CDR3 DNA sequence: TGTGCCAGCAGCTTACCCGGGGCTGGGGCCAACGTCCTGACTTTC. Protein product: CASSLPGAGANVLTF. The complete variable domain, with remaining parts taken from reference TRBV7-9 and TRBJ2-6, reads DTGVSQNPRHKITKRGQNVTFRCDPISEHNRLYWYRQTLGQGPEFLTYFQNEAQLEKSRLLSDRFSAERPKGSFSTLEIQRTEQGDSAMYLCASSLPGAGANVLTFGAGSRLTVL.

CDR3 bases: TGCAGCGTTGCACAGGGGGCAGGTAATGGCTACACCTTC. Amino acid sequence: CSVAQGAGNGYTF. V and J are TRBV29-1 and TRBJ1-2; 9 bases match TRBD1. This CDR3 is built from 13 residues. With 4 bases clipped from V and 6 bases from J, the junction kept 6 bases outside the gene matches. Germline V gene sequence: CDR1 SQVTM, CDR2 ANQGSEA.

This clone was detected a few times. The chain uses TRBV29-1 and TRBJ1-1; D possibly corresponds to TRBD1 (6 bases). CDR1 is SQVTM, CDR2 ANQGSEA, per germline. The CDR3 covers 14 residues. The CDR3 is CSSTGDSRNTEAFF. The DNA of the CDR3 is TGCAGTTCGACAGGAGATTCAAGGAACACTGAAGCTTTCTTT.